This TCR beta chain originates from a study of radiation and T cells in renal cell carcinoma. The V gene's germline CDR1 is DFQATT and CDR2 SNEGSKA (reference sequence). V dropped 7 bases and J dropped 5 bases, with 12 bases sitting between them. The CDR3 spans 11 residues. Sample time point: blood 2 weeks post-SBRT. Treatment given: 15 Gy SBRT to primary tumor, nephrectomy 4 weeks later. To note about this clone: Its target is not known.

Study results and limitations: In blood, top tumor clones expanded by 2 weeks, shrinking by 4.

Assay used: immunoSEQ multiplex PCR; TCRdb lists only in-frame clones, some missing. The sample holds around 130,000 clones; 85% to 90% are singletons and the top ten take more than 5%. The chain uses TRBV20-1 and TRBJ2-7; D unresolved. The TCR originated in a woman aged 70-85 years with renal cell carcinoma. The input for sequencing was blood, taken from a patient whose treatment included radiotherapy and nephrectomy. CDR3 bases: TGCAGTGGGGTGAGCCAAAACGAGCAGTACTTC. It codes for CSGVSQNEQYF.